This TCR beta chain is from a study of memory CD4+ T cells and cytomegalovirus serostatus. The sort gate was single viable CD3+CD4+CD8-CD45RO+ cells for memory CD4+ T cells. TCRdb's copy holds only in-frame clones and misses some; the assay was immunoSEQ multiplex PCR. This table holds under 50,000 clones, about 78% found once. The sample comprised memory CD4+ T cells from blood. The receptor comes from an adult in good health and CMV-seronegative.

This CDR3 is CASSQLNRDRRYNEQFF. CDR3 DNA: TGTGCCAGCTCACAATTGAACCGGGACAGGCGATACAATGAGCAGTTCTTC. V usage is TRBV18 and J usage is TRBJ2-1; 8 bases fit TRBD1. This CDR3 is 17 amino acids long. In germline, CDR1 is KGHSH, CDR2 LQKENI. Germline trimming cut 4 bases from V and 4 bases from J; bases unmatched to any gene: 12.